These 6 T cell receptor beta chains were all obtained from the same sample, sequenced in a study of cytomegalovirus exposure and HLA in healthy donors. PCR employed 60 Vbeta and 13 Jbeta primers. TCRdb's copy holds only in-frame clones and misses some; the assay was immunoSEQ multiplex PCR. The sample yields 150,000 to 180,000 clones, approximately 80% seen once. Material: PBMCs. These receptors were collected from a young man in good health and CMV-seropositive.

This chain connects TRBV5-1 to TRBJ2-5, with 9 bases matching TRBD1. TRBJ2-7 explains the end of the DNA better; the J call may be wrong. The CDR3 sequence is 17 residues long. Germline V gene sequence: CDR1 SGHRS, CDR2 YFSETQ. CDR3 coding DNA: TGCGCCAGCAGCTTGTCGCCCGGGACAGGGATTACACACGAGCAGTACTTC. Translating gives CASSLSPGTGITHEQYF.

This clone was picked up a small number of times. The J gene is TRBJ2-7, the V gene TRBV10-1, with 7 bases lining up with TRBD1. CDR3 length: 15 residues. Germline values: CDR1 WNHNN, CDR2 SYGVQD (reference sequence). V was pared by 9 bases and J by 3 bases, with 14 bases of the junction left unmatched. CDR3 loop: CASITPGTADYEQYF. In nucleotides, the CDR3 is TGCGCCAGTATTACCCCCGGGACAGCAGACTACGAGCAGTACTTC.

The count of this clone is one. J is TRBJ1-1 and V is TRBV7-9, with D possibly being TRBD1 (6 bases). Germline CDR1 SEHNR, CDR2 FQNEAQ (reference sequence). Trimming left V 3 bases short and J 1 base short, with 9 bases between. This CDR3 has 14 amino acids. CDR3: CASSFPGQNTEAFF. For the CDR3, the DNA is TGTGCCAGCAGCTTCCCGGGACAGAACACTGAAGCTTTCTTT.

This chain connects TRBV2 to TRBJ1-1; TRBD1 matches 7 bases. This CDR3 contains 18 residues. Trimming took 6 bases from V and 5 from J; bases not matched to a gene: 21. From germline, CDR1 is SNHLY and CDR2 FYNNEI. The CDR3 sequence is CASRPGGRRAAPATEAFF. CDR3 nucleotides: TGTGCCAGCAGGCCAGGGGGACGGAGGGCGGCCCCTGCGACTGAAGCTTTCTTT. The whole variable domain, remainder taken from reference TRBV2 and TRBJ1-1, is EPEVTQTPSHQVTQMGQEVILRCVPISNHLYFYWYRQILGQKVEFLVSFYNNEISEKSEIFDDQFSVERPDGSNFTLKIRSTKLEDSAMYFCASRPGGRRAAPATEAFFGQGTRLTVV.

This clone was observed a handful of times. The rearrangement links TRBV28 to TRBJ2-7; TRBD2 agrees at 10 bases. This CDR3 comprises 17 residues. With 7 bases clipped from V and 0 bases from J, the junction kept 12 bases outside the gene matches. Looked up from germline, CDR1 is MDHEN and CDR2 is SYDVKM. The CDR3 region has the DNA TGTGCCAGCAATCCTGTGGAGGCTAGCGGGAGCTCCTACGAGCAGTACTTC. Residues: CASNPVEASGSSYEQYF.

The chain has TRBV7-8 and TRBJ2-7; D is possibly TRBD1 (6 bases). This CDR3 is built from 17 residues. CDR1 SGHVS and CDR2 FQNEAQ come from the germline V gene. V was clipped by 3 bases and J by 4 bases, with 22 bases between them. The CDR3 DNA follows: TGTGCCAGCAGCTTCGGCCCCCAGGGGCCAATATCTTACGAGCAGTACTTC. This encodes CASSFGPQGPISYEQYF.